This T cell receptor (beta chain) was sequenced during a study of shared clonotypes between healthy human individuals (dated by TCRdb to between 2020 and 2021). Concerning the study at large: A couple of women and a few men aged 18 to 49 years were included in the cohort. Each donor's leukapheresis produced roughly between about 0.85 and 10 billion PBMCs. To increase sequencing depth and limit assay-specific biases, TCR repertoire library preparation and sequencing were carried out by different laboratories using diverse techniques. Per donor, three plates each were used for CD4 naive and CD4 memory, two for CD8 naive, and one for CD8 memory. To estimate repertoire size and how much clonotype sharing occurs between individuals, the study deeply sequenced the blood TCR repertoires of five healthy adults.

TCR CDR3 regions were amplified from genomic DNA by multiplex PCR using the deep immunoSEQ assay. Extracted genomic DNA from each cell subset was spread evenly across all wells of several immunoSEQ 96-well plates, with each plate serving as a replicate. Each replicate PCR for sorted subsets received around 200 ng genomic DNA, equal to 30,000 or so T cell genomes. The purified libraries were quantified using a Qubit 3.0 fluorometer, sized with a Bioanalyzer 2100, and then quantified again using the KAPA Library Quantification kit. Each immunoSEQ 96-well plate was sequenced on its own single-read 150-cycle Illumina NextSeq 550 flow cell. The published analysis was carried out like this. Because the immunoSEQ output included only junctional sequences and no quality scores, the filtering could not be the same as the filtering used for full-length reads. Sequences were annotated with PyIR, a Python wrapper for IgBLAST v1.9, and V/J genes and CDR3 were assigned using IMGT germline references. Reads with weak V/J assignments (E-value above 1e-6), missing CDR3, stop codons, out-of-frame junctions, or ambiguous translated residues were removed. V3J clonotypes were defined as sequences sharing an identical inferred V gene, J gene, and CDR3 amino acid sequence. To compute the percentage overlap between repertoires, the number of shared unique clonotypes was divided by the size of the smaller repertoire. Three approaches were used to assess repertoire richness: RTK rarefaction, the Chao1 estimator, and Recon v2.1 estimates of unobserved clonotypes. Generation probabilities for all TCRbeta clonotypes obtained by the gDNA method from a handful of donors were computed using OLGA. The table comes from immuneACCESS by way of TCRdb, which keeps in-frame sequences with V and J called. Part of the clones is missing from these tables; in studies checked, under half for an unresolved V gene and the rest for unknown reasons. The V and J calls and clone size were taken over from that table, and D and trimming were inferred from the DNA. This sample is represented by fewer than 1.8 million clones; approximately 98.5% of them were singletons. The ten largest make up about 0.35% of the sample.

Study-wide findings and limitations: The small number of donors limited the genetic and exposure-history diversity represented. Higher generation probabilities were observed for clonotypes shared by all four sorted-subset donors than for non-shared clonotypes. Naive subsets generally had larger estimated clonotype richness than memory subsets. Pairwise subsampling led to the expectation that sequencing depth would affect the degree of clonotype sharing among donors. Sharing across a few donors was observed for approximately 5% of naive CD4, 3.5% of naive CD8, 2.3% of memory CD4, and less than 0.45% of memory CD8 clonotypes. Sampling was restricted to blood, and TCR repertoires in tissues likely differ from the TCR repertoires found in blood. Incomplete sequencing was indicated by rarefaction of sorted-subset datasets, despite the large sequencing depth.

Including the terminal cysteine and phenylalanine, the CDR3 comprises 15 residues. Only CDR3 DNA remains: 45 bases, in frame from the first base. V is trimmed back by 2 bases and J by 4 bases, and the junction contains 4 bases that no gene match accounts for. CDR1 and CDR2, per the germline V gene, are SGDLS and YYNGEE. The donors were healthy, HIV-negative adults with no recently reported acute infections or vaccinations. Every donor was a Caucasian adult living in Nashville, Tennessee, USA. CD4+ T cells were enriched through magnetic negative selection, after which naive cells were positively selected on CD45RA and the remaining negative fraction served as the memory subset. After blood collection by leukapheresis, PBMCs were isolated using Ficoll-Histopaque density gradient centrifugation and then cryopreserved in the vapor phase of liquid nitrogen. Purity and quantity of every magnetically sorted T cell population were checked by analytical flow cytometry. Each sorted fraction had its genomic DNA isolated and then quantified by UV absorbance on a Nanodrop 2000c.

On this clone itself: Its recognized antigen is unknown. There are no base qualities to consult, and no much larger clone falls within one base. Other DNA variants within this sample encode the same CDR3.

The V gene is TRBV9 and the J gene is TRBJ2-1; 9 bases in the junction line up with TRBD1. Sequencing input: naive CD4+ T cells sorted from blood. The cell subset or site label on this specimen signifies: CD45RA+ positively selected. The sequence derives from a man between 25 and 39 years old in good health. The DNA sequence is TGTGCCAGCAGCGTGGACAGGGGAACGTACAATGAGCAGTTCTTC. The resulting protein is CASSVDRGTYNEQFF.